This T cell receptor beta chain was sequenced during a study of blood T cell repertoires in COVID-19 (TCRdb year 2020). Study-wide context: Collaborator samples came from the United States, Italy and Spain and covered acute and convalescent phases of COVID-19. The material from the prospective study consisted of cDNA or gDNA derived from T cells, B-cell-depleted T cells, or PBMCs. Deeply sampled blood TCRbeta repertoires from subjects exposed to, actively infected with, or recovered from COVID-19 were included in the dataset. Where available, HLA class I and class II types were obtained from metadata supplied by the sample provider rather than from assay-based typing. Sample metadata almost always included a de-identified subject ID, COVID-19 status, age in years and sex. The repertoires were made available in a free public database intended to serve as a resource for research on the immune response to SARS-CoV-2. The samples were drawn from the first 160 participants of the ongoing ImmuneRACE study and from 950 to 1,500 subjects provided by 6 global collaborators.

Concerning this clone: Its binding antigen is unknown. No base quality values were provided; no much bigger clone lies one nucleotide off.

Findings and caveats that apply to the study as a whole: How much clinical and demographic metadata was included differed by source and by participant, and the metadata was provided uncurated.

The CDR3 starts with the cysteine, ends with the phenylalanine, and has 15 residues. The only DNA kept is the CDR3, 45 bases in frame from the first base. Cut back by 2 bases and 8 bases, the V and J ends lie 16 bases apart. CDR1 and CDR2 are read off the germline V gene as SNHLY and FYNNEI. TCRbeta CDR3 regions were amplified from genomic DNA by means of the immunoSEQ Assay, a bias-controlled multiplex PCR. The authors processed their data as follows. The number of nucleated cells in each sample was estimated by amplification of reference gene primers within the assay. To quantify the absolute abundance of each unique TCRbeta CDR3 rearrangement, sequence reads were collapsed and filtered. Productive Simpson clonality was computed per sample as the square root of Simpson's diversity index over productive rearrangements. This immuneACCESS table, as held by TCRdb, lists in-frame sequences with V and J called but not all clones. Of the missing ones, under half trace to an unresolved V gene in checked studies; the others have no known cause. From that table come the V and J calls and clone size; the DNA was used to work out D and trimming. In this sample the table shows some 97,000 clones, about 86% of which occur a single time. The top ten hold about 2.5% of the sample.

Enrolling through a virtual design, the prospective study's participants ranged in age from roughly 18 to 90 years and lived across 24 United States geographic areas. In the prospective study, cohorts were assigned on the basis of participant-reported clinical history obtained from a screening survey and a study questionnaire. Recovered participants in ImmuneRACE Cohort 3 were defined as having two consecutive negative NP/OP PCR tests, clearance from a healthcare professional, or resolution of symptoms. In the prospective study, mobile phlebotomists collected whole blood, serum and a nasopharyngeal or oropharyngeal swab from each participant. Prospective study participants could optionally give additional blood draws and questionnaires over an approximately 2-month period. Prospective study blood samples were shipped either frozen or at room temperature before DNA extraction.

The rearranged chain carries TRBV2 and TRBJ2-1; the D gene lacks a confident call. What was sequenced was PBMCs or T cells enriched from blood (not recorded which). This TCR was sampled from a woman in her fifties or sixties who had recovered from COVID-19. The nucleotides are TGTGCCAGCAGTGAATGGTCTTTCGCGCCCGATGAGCAGTTCTTC. This yields the protein CASSEWSFAPDEQFF.